This T cell receptor (beta chain) was identified in a study of blood T cells in healthy people across ages. A second PCR, run for about 6 to 12 cycles, used a sample-barcoded 5' primer plus a J-beta primer mix. Each cDNA molecule, via a template-switch adaptor with 12 random nucleotides, was tagged. Via MiXCR, TCRdb re-called the 5' RACE reads, giving one row per CDR3 protein. The repertoire holds some 1.8 million distinct CDR3 sequences, with roughly two fifths as singletons. This receptor was identified in a human donor in good health. The sample was blood.

CDR3 amino acids: CASSWVGYNEQFF. CDR3 DNA: TGTGCCAGCAGCTGGGTGGGGTACAATGAGCAGTTCTTC. The chain recombines TRBV28 with TRBJ2-1; no definite D call. Trimming removed 6 bases at V and 4 bases at J, with 10 bases between. The CDR3 runs to 13 residues. Looked up from germline, CDR1 is MDHEN and CDR2 is SYDVKM.